One TCR beta chain is described in this entry. Its antigen is not known. Mismatch with germline at one junction end may stem from a read error. Without any cell sorting, roughly 20-33 mg of bulk tissue yielded co-extracted RNA and DNA. Sampling of each tumor involved five separate regions. The CDR3 contains 14 residues. Germline values: CDR1 SNHLY, CDR2 FYNNEI. This specimen comes from a study of tumor-infiltrating lymphocytes in primary liver carcinoma. Study-level results: Roughly 7-24% of top clones, and no more, occurred in all five tumor regions.

A constant-region primer served to make TCR beta cDNA from about 530 ng total RNA. Library construction for TCR beta comprised three nested multiplex PCR rounds performed with slightly modified ARM-PCR. The first two PCR rounds used TRBV1-TRBV30 forward primers with a C-beta reverse primer, about 10 cycles each. One entry per CDR3 protein results from TCRdb running MiXCR on the multiplex PCR reads. The sample holds roughly 80,000 distinct CDR3 sequences, roughly 72% seen once. Sequenced sample: liver tumor tissue from sampling region 1. The subset is: tumor region T1, superior pole. The TCR comes from a man aged 40-50 years with primary liver carcinoma and hepatitis B virus infection. The chain combines TRBV2 with TRBJ1-1; possible D gene TRBD1, 5 bases. As DNA, the CDR3 is TGTGCCAGCAGTGTTACAGGTGTGAACATTGAAGCTTTCTTT. Protein: CASSVTGVNIEAFF.